One TCR beta chain is described in this entry. These data originate in a study of blood T cell repertoires in COVID-19. Authors' analysis steps: By means of reference gene primer amplification, nucleated cell counts were estimated. Libraries were prepared by immunoSEQ multiplex PCR; TCRdb keeps only in-frame clonotypes and omits some of them. V and J calls and clone size are as listed in that table; D and trimming were resolved from the DNA. The top ten clones hold 3% to 4% of a sample with roughly 350,000 clones, roughly 90% of them seen once. Sample: peripheral blood. The TCR comes from a woman in her forties or fifties with active or convalescent COVID-19.

The CDR3 nucleotides read TGTGCCAGCAGTGAACTGTGGGGTACAGCGGGAGCGAGAGATACGCAGTATTTT. Translating gives CASSELWGTAGARDTQYF. The rearrangement uses TRBV6-1 and TRBJ2-3; TRBD2 aligns across 8 bases. The CDR3 length is 18 residues. V shed 2 bases and J 5 bases; nucleotides not matched to a gene: 15. The V gene's germline CDR1 is MNHNS and CDR2 SASEGT.